The 4 T cell receptor beta chains below come from one sample, sequenced in a study of T cells in Graves' hyperthyroidism and ophthalmopathy. The CDR3 regions of TCR beta were amplified from RNA transcripts. HTBI primers were used for first-round RT-PCR of the TCR CDR3. TCRdb independently ran MiXCR on the multiplex PCR reads; one entry per CDR3 protein. Seen here are around 100,000 distinct CDR3 sequences, about 50% observed once, and the top ten hold roughly 24%. Material for sequencing was blood. The receptors shown here come from a man in his forties with Graves' hyperthyroidism.

This clonotype was observed a handful of times. The V gene is TRBV15, the J gene TRBJ2-6; D is unresolved. The germline V gene encodes CDR1 LNHNV and CDR2 YYDKDF (reference sequence). CDR3 size: 14 residues. The V end lost 0 bases, the J end lost 4 bases, and 4 bases lay between the germline ends. CDR3 DNA: TGTGCCACCAGCAGAGATCTGGGGGCCAACGTCCTGACTTTC. Translated, it gives CATSRDLGANVLTF. Looking up the rest from reference TRBV15 and TRBJ2-6 gives the full variable domain: DAMVIQNPRYQVTQFGKPVTLSCSQTLNHNVMYWYQQKSSQAPKLLFHYYDKDFNNEADTPDNFQSRRPNTSFCFLDIRSPGLGDTAMYLCATSRDLGANVLTFGAGSRLTVL.

A note on this clonotype: Compared with germline, one end of the junction differs, possibly owing to a read error. The gene calls are TRBV10-3 and TRBJ2-3, with D perhaps TRBD2 (5 bases). The CDR3 covers 15 residues. CDR1 is ENHRY and CDR2 is SYGVKD in the germline V gene. CDR3 residues: CVIEGSGSSTDTQYF. The CDR3 DNA follows: TGTGTCATCGAGGGCAGCGGCTCTAGCACAGATACGCAGTATTTT.

Comments on this clonotype: It may be a read error: a sequence one base away is much more abundant. V gene TRBV9 combines with J gene TRBJ2-7; 10 nucleotides line up with TRBD2. CDR1 is SGDLS, CDR2 YYNGEE, per germline. The CDR3 sequence is 15 residues long. Written as DNA, the CDR3 is TGTGCCAGCAGTAACCTAGCGGGAGAAGGCTACGAGCATTACTTC. Its protein is CASSNLAGEGYEHYF.

Concerning this clonotype itself: Sequence at one end of the junction differs from germline and may be a read error. The chain combines TRBV15 with TRBJ2-1; unclear D gene. CDR3 length equals 9 residues. Germline assignment: CDR1 LNHNV and CDR2 YYDKDF (reference sequence). CDR3 sequence: CATLPTRLF. The CDR3 coding sequence is TGTGCCACCTTACCGACTCGGTTGTTC.